The TCR beta chain under discussion was sequenced for a study of T cell responses to AZD1222 COVID-19 vaccine (dated by TCRdb to about 2021). Regarding the complete study: AZD1222 recipients with second doses at about 4 weeks or about 12 weeks were pooled, because spike-specific TCR depth and breadth did not differ between schedules. Trial participants were enrolled by age into subgroups of 18-55, 56-69 and 70-plus years, and around 150, 28 and 57 TCR-sequenced participants, respectively, were included in these subgroups. A total of roughly 240 trial participants underwent TCR sequencing, of whom about 210 received two doses of AZD1222 and 26 received two doses of the MenACWY control vaccine. Overall study outcomes, separate from this receptor: Reportedly, close to half of the unique spike-specific TCRs recognized epitopes lying outside the regions that are mutated in the B.1.351 and B.1.1.7 variants. Participants were mostly white British, with more females than males. The authors suggested clonal diversity may have been underestimated. After two AZD1222 doses, spike-specific TCR breadth and depth were significantly higher than at day 0 and than in MenACWY recipients. The vaccine-associated CD4 TCRs covered the entire spike protein, and the dominant responses fell in regions 160-218 and 743-854. Conclusions about previously exposed vaccinees are limited, since just a handful of AZD1222 recipients were seropositive for SARS-CoV-2 at baseline. The 56-69-year group was small, and its depth increase did not reach significance, likely because of low power. Because no day 14 peak-response samples were available, repertoires were characterized only after the peak T cell response.

The CDR3 regions of human TCRbeta chains were analyzed by immunosequencing. Concerning the study's data processing: Repertoire TCRs were checked for matches against a reference library of SARS-CoV-2-specific TCRs that had been generated using the MIRA antigen-specificity platform. Breadth was defined as the fraction of unique TCRs that were SARS-CoV-2-associated. Depth was defined as the fraction of total T cells that were SARS-CoV-2-associated. Each spike-specific TCR was assigned to its reactive spike region and to a CD4 or CD8 class using the MIRA data. Log10-transformed breadth and depth values were compared by one-way ANOVA with Sidak's multiple comparisons tests. What TCRdb holds here is the immuneACCESS table cut down to in-frame rearrangements. Part of the clones is not present; checked against another copy, under half of the missing clones reflect an unresolved V gene, and the others are unexplained. The V and J calls and the clone size are those of that table, but D and trimming were determined from the DNA. The sample table records 110,000 or so clones; 86% of these occur just once. Jointly, the top ten make up approximately 3% of the sample.

CDR3 length: 15 amino acids, cysteine to phenylalanine. Of all the DNA, just the CDR3 is kept, 45 bases in frame from base 1. Trimming leaves V shorter by 0 bases and J shorter by 10 bases, with the junction holding 6 bases beyond the gene matches. CDR1 and CDR2 are drawn from the germline V gene: SGHRS, YFSETQ. A word on this clone: The antigen it binds to is not known. Base qualities were left out, and no much larger clone turns up one base away.

The time point label for this specimen denotes: baseline before first vaccination. Vaccinee samples came from UK trials COV001 and COV002, including a single-blind randomized controlled phase 2/3 trial of AZD1222 (ChAdOx1 nCoV-19) in healthy adults. Trial participant PBMC samples were collected at day 0 and day 28 after the second dose for TCRbeta chain sequencing. This clonotype was sampled from an adult in good health. This sample comprised peripheral blood, obtained on day 0 of AZD1222 vaccination. The chain uses TRBV5-1 and TRBJ2-1, with 11 bases matching TRBD2. The CDR3 is CASSLATSGGGEQFF. The DNA sequence follows: TGCGCCAGCAGCTTGGCTACTAGCGGGGGCGGAGAGCAGTTCTTC.